The entry below describes one T cell receptor beta chain. Some clones are missing from TCRdb's copy, which holds only in-frame ones; the method was immunoSEQ multiplex PCR. This sample has more than 300,000 clones, with more than 85% found just once. This entry belongs to a study of blood T cell repertoires in COVID-19. Study details: Nucleic acid was either cDNA or gDNA, and it came from T cells, B-cell-depleted T cells, or PBMCs.

The cohort comprised adults aged roughly 18 to 100 years residing in 20 to 25 US areas. No more than 2 weeks before study entry, exposed participants had met a case of COVID-19. The CDR3 has 17 amino acids. Germline loops: CDR1 SGHVS, CDR2 FQNEAQ. The V gene lost 1 base and the J gene lost 1 base, with 13 bases spanning the gap. Input material: PBMCs or T cells enriched from blood (not recorded which). This clonotype originated in a woman aged 25 to 39 who had been exposed to COVID-19. The rearrangement joins TRBV7-8 to TRBJ2-2; tentatively, D is TRBD1 (6 bases). CDR3 nucleotides: TGTGCCAGCAGCTTAGATAATACAGGGCGGAACACCGGGGAGCTGTTTTTT. Translated, it gives CASSLDNTGRNTGELFF.